In this sample, the clone carrying this T cell receptor (beta chain) turned up many times. Antigen unknown. Uncontrolled infection, other autoimmune disease, pregnancy or lactation led to exclusion. This CDR3 is built from 15 residues. CDR1 is WNHNN, CDR2 SYGVQD, per germline (reference sequence). Trimming removed 5 bases from V and 2 bases from J; junction bases left unmatched: 6. This entry is derived from a study of T cells in Graves' hyperthyroidism and ophthalmopathy. Findings and caveats of the study: Expanded thyroid clonotypes (above 0.001) were mostly also found in blood.

What was amplified from RNA transcripts were TCR beta CDR3 regions. A set of HTBI primers served as the primers for a first-round RT-PCR of the TCR CDR3. TCRdb re-called the multiplex PCR reads with MiXCR, one entry per CDR3 protein. The sample has fewer than 350,000 distinct CDR3 sequences, roughly a fifth seen once; the top ten hold 50%. The V gene is TRBV10-1, the J gene TRBJ2-1, with 7 bases aligning to TRBD1. The clonotype comes from a woman between 45 and 65 years old with Graves' hyperthyroidism. The sequencing sample was made of blood. The DNA for the CDR3 is TGCGCCAGCAGTAGACAGGGTACGCCCTACAATGAGCAGTTCTTC. It encodes CASSRQGTPYNEQFF.